The T cell receptor beta chain under discussion was sequenced for a study of T cell responses to AZD1222 COVID-19 vaccine. The length of the CDR3 is 13 residues. V lost 5 bases to trimming and J lost 4 bases, with 11 bases between them. Looked up from germline, CDR1 is MNHEY and CDR2 is SMNVEV (reference sequence). Overall study findings and caveats: Donors were largely white British and mainly female; clonal diversity was possibly underestimated.

Libraries were prepared by immunoSEQ multiplex PCR; TCRdb keeps only in-frame clonotypes and omits some of them. The sample holds around 120,000 clones; over 75% are singletons and the top ten take roughly 3.7%. For this clone: Antigen: not known.

The material was peripheral blood, obtained on day 0 of MenACWY control vaccination. The rearrangement links TRBV27 to TRBJ1-1, with a tentative D call TRBD1 (5 bases). The receptor was isolated from an adult in good health. CDR3 sequence: CASSLTGVTEAFF. The CDR3 DNA follows: TGTGCCAGCAGTCTTACAGGAGTCACTGAAGCTTTCTTT.